The clone carrying this T cell receptor beta chain was observed a handful of times. The data belong to a study of beta chain features in type 1 diabetes. The CDR3 runs to 16 residues. The J segment lost 7 bases and the V segment lost 3 bases, leaving 8 bases of the junction unmatched. Germline V gene sequence: CDR1 MNHEY, CDR2 SMNVEV (reference sequence). Since all of the isolated RNA was reverse transcribed, expressed TCRB transcripts were what got sequenced. The assay was immunoSEQ multiplex PCR, and TCRdb's table has in-frame clones only and misses some. This table has approximately 340,000 clones, around 16% appearing once.

The sequencing input was naive CD4+ T cells from blood. The chain recombines TRBV27 with TRBJ2-4; 11 nucleotides line up with TRBD2. The receptor was derived from a woman aged 18 to 35 in good health. The CDR3 sequence is CASSLYNSGRANIQYF. As DNA, the CDR3 is TGTGCCAGCAGTTTGTATAATAGCGGGAGGGCTAACATTCAGTACTTC.